This TCR beta chain was captured in a study of human T cells and chemical hapten exposure. At the level of the study: Small pooled library volume differences chiefly drove per-sample TCR yield variation.

The library labeled individual cDNA molecules by adding unique molecular identifiers to them. TCRdb fed the RACE reads into MiXCR, producing one record per CDR3 protein. The repertoire holds about 68,000 distinct CDR3 sequences, with 9.5% to 12% as singletons. The time point denotes: pre-sensitization, week 0. Described treatment: therapeutic diphenylcyclopropenone sensitization with weekly scalp DPC. Every donor had alopecia and was 18 to 70 years old; all were suitable for DPC. This clonotype was seen more than once but under ten times. Its matching antigen is unknown. Findings of the study overall: With DPC sensitization, TCRs exceeding 1 in 1000 frequency showed no change.

The sequencing used whole blood, collected in connection with sensitization to the hapten diphenylcyclopropenone (DPC). The TCR originated in a woman aged 50 to 60 with alopecia areata. Some clones in this sample may be carry-over from other donors' samples.

The CDR3 protein is CASSPLSSGGAGNEQFF. The CDR3 coding sequence is TGTGCCAGCTCACCACTCTCCTCCGGGGGGGCGGGCAATGAGCAGTTCTTC. The chain is built from TRBV18 and TRBJ2-1; TRBD2 matches at 8 bases. The CDR3 covers 17 residues. V trimming: 1 base; J trimming: 6 bases; junction bases outside the gene matches: 11. Germline V gene data show CDR1 as KGHSH and CDR2 as LQKENI.